Listed below are T cell receptor beta chains from one sample, sequenced in a study of T cell repertoires in cytomegalovirus infection. TCRdb independently ran MiXCR on the reads; one entry per CDR3 protein. The data show approximately 130,000 distinct CDR3 sequences, with 20% to 30% seen just once and roughly 33% held by the top ten. These receptors lack a known antigen. Specimen: PBMCs, sequenced either directly or after in vitro stimulation (not recorded which). The receptors were gathered from a human donor in good health (CMV status not recorded). Some clones in this sample may be carry-over from other donors' samples. Both conserved end residues are part of each CDR3. The order of the fields is D gene, clone size, J gene, V gene, CDR3 DNA, CDR3 protein. A D gene is named only where the DNA matches it firmly. Not all rows give a size; the values are once, few, many and, for expanded clones, a class.

D gene: TRBD1
clone size: many
J gene: TRBJ1-2
V gene: TRBV7-8
CDR3 DNA: TGTGCCAGCAGCTTAGACAGGGGCATTGTCTATGGCTACACCTTC
CDR3 protein: CASSLDRGIVYGYTF

D gene: TRBD2
clone size: few
J gene: TRBJ2-2
V gene: TRBV7-6
CDR3 DNA: TGTGCCAGCAGCCCCTGGACTAGCGGGAGGGCCGGGACCGGGGAGCTGTTTTTT
CDR3 protein: CASSPWTSGRAGTGELFF

D gene: .
clone size: once
J gene: TRBJ2-3
V gene: TRBV30
CDR3 DNA: TGTGCCTGGACCACCCCGGGACCATCCACAGATACGCAGTATTTT
CDR3 protein: CAWTTPGPSTDTQYF

D gene: TRBD2
clone size: few
J gene: TRBJ2-5
V gene: TRBV7-2
CDR3 DNA: TGTGCCAGCAGCGATACTAGCGGGAGTTGGGAGACCCAGTACTTC
CDR3 protein: CASSDTSGSWETQYF

D gene: .
clone size: many
J gene: TRBJ1-2
V gene: TRBV7-2
CDR3 DNA: TGTGCCAGCAGCTTAGAGGGGTACTATGGCTACACCTTC
CDR3 protein: CASSLEGYYGYTF

D gene: TRBD2
clone size: many
J gene: TRBJ2-3
V gene: TRBV7-6
CDR3 DNA: TGTGCCAGCAGCCTGGGGGGGGGACCAATCCGTCCCACAGATACGCAGTATTTT
CDR3 protein: CASSLGGGPIRPTDTQYF

D gene: TRBD1
clone size: few
J gene: TRBJ1-2
V gene: TRBV12-3/TRBV12-4
CDR3 DNA: TGTGCCAGCAGTTCTCGACAGGGGGGTAACTATGGCTACACCTTC
CDR3 protein: CASSSRQGGNYGYTF

D gene: .
clone size: .
J gene: TRBJ1-4
V gene: TRBV19
CDR3 DNA: TGTGCCAGTAGTACCAGGACATCTTTCTATGAAAAACTGTTTTTT
CDR3 protein: CASSTRTSFYEKLFF

D gene: .
clone size: .
J gene: TRBJ2-3
V gene: TRBV12-3/TRBV12-4
CDR3 DNA: TGTGCCAGCAAAGGGACAGATACGCAGTATTTT
CDR3 protein: CASKGTDTQYF

D gene: TRBD2
clone size: .
J gene: TRBJ2-3
V gene: TRBV19
CDR3 DNA: TGTGCCAGTAGTCCCTGGACTAGCGGAGGGACAGATACGCAGTATTTT
CDR3 protein: CASSPWTSGGTDTQYF

D gene: TRBD1
clone size: .
J gene: TRBJ2-2
V gene: TRBV2
CDR3 DNA: TGTGCCAGCAGGGTGGGACAGGGCGACACCGGGGAGCTGTTTTTT
CDR3 protein: CASRVGQGDTGELFF

D gene: .
clone size: few
J gene: TRBJ1-5
V gene: TRBV3-1
CDR3 DNA: TGTGCCAGCAGCCGTCCCCAGGGGTTTGAGCAGCCCCAGCATTTT
CDR3 protein: CASSRPQGFEQPQHF

D gene: TRBD2
clone size: .
J gene: TRBJ2-3
V gene: TRBV20-1
CDR3 DNA: TGCAGTTCTAAGGGGCTAGCGGGAACAGATACGCAGTATTTT
CDR3 protein: CSSKGLAGTDTQYF

D gene: .
clone size: .
J gene: TRBJ2-1
V gene: TRBV7-8
CDR3 DNA: TGTGCCAGCAGCCCCAGTAGGCTAGCGTTTAGTGAGCAGTTCTTC
CDR3 protein: CASSPSRLAFSEQFF

D gene: TRBD1
clone size: .
J gene: TRBJ2-5
V gene: TRBV24-1
CDR3 DNA: TGTGCCACCAGTGACCCGGGGACAGTGGAGACCCAGTACTTC
CDR3 protein: CATSDPGTVETQYF

D gene: .
clone size: many
J gene: TRBJ2-7
V gene: TRBV7-2
CDR3 DNA: TGTGCCAGCAGCTTAACCCCGGGACAAAACTACGAGCAGTACTTC
CDR3 protein: CASSLTPGQNYEQYF

D gene: TRBD2
clone size: few
J gene: TRBJ2-4
V gene: TRBV4-3
CDR3 DNA: TGCGCCAGCAGCCAATCCCCCGGACTAGCGGTAGAAAACATTCAGTACTTC
CDR3 protein: CASSQSPGLAVENIQYF

D gene: .
clone size: few
J gene: TRBJ2-7
V gene: TRBV15
CDR3 DNA: TGTGCCACCAGCGGGGGCGCTTCCTACGAGCAGTACTTC
CDR3 protein: CATSGGASYEQYF

D gene: .
clone size: .
J gene: TRBJ1-2
V gene: TRBV7-9
CDR3 DNA: TGTGCCAGCAGCTCCAATCAGGGCTATGGCTACACCTTC
CDR3 protein: CASSSNQGYGYTF

D gene: .
clone size: few
J gene: TRBJ2-5
V gene: TRBV7-2
CDR3 DNA: TGTGCCAGCAGCCCCCGGGGACTCGTGGTCGGTGAGACCCAGTACTTC
CDR3 protein: CASSPRGLVVGETQYF

D gene: .
clone size: .
J gene: TRBJ2-3
V gene: TRBV15
CDR3 DNA: TGTGCCACCAGCAGGGAGCGGGCAGTTCTCACAGATACGCAGTATTTT
CDR3 protein: CATSRERAVLTDTQYF

D gene: TRBD2
clone size: few
J gene: TRBJ2-2
V gene: TRBV7-2
CDR3 DNA: TGTGCCAGCAGCTTAAGCGGGGCCGCGGTCGGGGAGCTGTTTTTT
CDR3 protein: CASSLSGAAVGELFF

D gene: TRBD1
clone size: .
J gene: TRBJ2-2
V gene: TRBV12-3/TRBV12-4
CDR3 DNA: TGTGCCAGCAGCCCCGGGACAGGGGTGCCCGGGGAGCTGTTTTTT
CDR3 protein: CASSPGTGVPGELFF

D gene: .
clone size: few
J gene: TRBJ2-2
V gene: TRBV24-1
CDR3 DNA: TGTGCCACCAGTTTTACGGCATCCACCGGGGAGCTGTTTTTT
CDR3 protein: CATSFTASTGELFF

D gene: TRBD2
clone size: many
J gene: TRBJ2-3
V gene: TRBV7-8
CDR3 DNA: TGTGCCAGCAGTCCCCTAGCGGGAGGGAGCACAGATACGCAGTATTTT
CDR3 protein: CASSPLAGGSTDTQYF

D gene: .
clone size: .
J gene: TRBJ1-2
V gene: TRBV18
CDR3 DNA: TGTGCCAGCTCACCCAACAGTCCCCGGGATGGCTACACCTTC
CDR3 protein: CASSPNSPRDGYTF

D gene: .
clone size: many
J gene: TRBJ1-2
V gene: TRBV12-3/TRBV12-4
CDR3 DNA: TGTGCCAGCAGTTTCGGGGCACACGTTGGCTACACCTTC
CDR3 protein: CASSFGAHVGYTF